Listed below are T cell receptor beta chains from one sample, sequenced in a study of cytomegalovirus exposure and HLA in healthy donors. Repertoires were generated with immunoSEQ multiplex PCR, while TCRdb's copy carries only in-frame clones and drops some. The table lists around 270,000 clones, 80% of them singletons, with over 0.3% in the top ten. Sequenced input: PBMCs. These receptors originate from a girl aged 2 to 10 in good health and CMV-seronegative. Each CDR3 is given with its conserved first and last residue. D genes are given only for firm matches. Clone size is not always given. Where it is, it says once, few, many or a class for expanded clones.

TRBJ2-3 | . | TRBD2 | TRBV7-2 | TGTGCCAGCAGCTTAGTAACTAGCGGGAGCACAGATACGCAGTATTTT | CASSLVTSGSTDTQYF
TRBJ1-4 | . | . | TRBV9 | TGTGCCAGCAGCGTAGCCAGGGGACGCGAAAAACTGTTTTTT | CASSVARGREKLFF
TRBJ2-7 | . | . | TRBV27 | TGTGCCAGCAGTTTCGGGCAGGGTAGCTCCTACGAGCAGTACTTC | CASSFGQGSSYEQYF
TRBJ2-7 | . | . | TRBV27 | TGTGCCAGCAGTCCCAGGACAGATAGCTACGAGCAGTACTTC | CASSPRTDSYEQYF
TRBJ2-7 | . | TRBD1 | TRBV9 | TGTGCCAGCAGCGTAGGGGGACAGGGGTGGTACGAGCAGTACTTC | CASSVGGQGWYEQYF
TRBJ2-1 | . | TRBD1 | TRBV7-6 | TGTGCCAGCAGCATCACAGGGGGCGTTTACAATGAGCAGTTCTTC | CASSITGGVYNEQFF
TRBJ2-7 | few | TRBD2 | TRBV6-1 | TGTGCCAGCAGTTGGGAGGGCCACTACGAGCAGTACTTC | CASSWEGHYEQYF
TRBJ1-2 | . | . | TRBV28 | TGTGCCAGCACCCTAAACTCGGGGTTTGGCTACACCTTC | CASTLNSGFGYTF
TRBJ2-1 | . | . | TRBV28 | TGTGCCACCCGGAGGGAGTTCTCCTACAATGAGCAGTTCTTC | CATRREFSYNEQFF
TRBJ2-3 | . | TRBD1 | TRBV27 | TGTGCCAGCAGCCACAGGGGCGACGGATTAGATACGCAGTATTTT | CASSHRGDGLDTQYF
TRBJ1-5 | . | TRBD1 | TRBV23-1 | TGCGCCAGCAGTCGTTCACAGGGGGTCCGAGGGAAGCCCCAGCATTTT | CASSRSQGVRGKPQHF
TRBJ2-3 | . | . | TRBV9 | TGTGCCAGCAGCACCGGAGGAATCGAGGGAGATACGCAGTATTTT | CASSTGGIEGDTQYF
TRBJ1-6 | . | TRBD1 | TRBV19 | TGTGCCAGTAGTCCTTGGACAGGGGATAATTCACCCCTCCACTTT | CASSPWTGDNSPLHF
TRBJ1-2 | . | . | TRBV6-6 | TGTGCCAGCAGTTCTTCAGCGATTACCTATGGCTACACCTTC | CASSSSAITYGYTF
TRBJ1-4 | . | TRBD1 | TRBV7-9 | TGTGCCAGCAGCTCACTAGGGACAGGGACTAATGAAAAACTGTTTTTT | CASSSLGTGTNEKLFF
TRBJ2-1 | . | TRBD2 | TRBV27 | TGTGCCAGCAGTTTGACTAGCGGGAGGATAAATTACAATGAGCAGTTCTTC | CASSLTSGRINYNEQFF
TRBJ1-2 | . | . | TRBV6-5 | TGTGCCAGCAGTTATAATCTGAGGGGCTACACCTTC | CASSYNLRGYTF
TRBJ1-1 | . | . | TRBV29-1 | TGCAGCGTTGTAGTGAACACTGAAGCTTTCTTT | CSVVVNTEAFF
TRBJ2-1 | few | . | TRBV6-4 | TGTGCCAGCAGTGATGGCGTAAGGAGCTCCTACAATGAGCAGTTCTTC | CASSDGVRSSYNEQFF
TRBJ2-7 | . | . | TRBV4-2 | TGTGCCAGCAGCCAACTGGGGGGGAAGGGGGCCTACGAGCAGTACTTC | CASSQLGGKGAYEQYF
TRBJ2-1 | . | TRBD2 | TRBV28 | TGTGCCAGCAGGCTGGGACTAGCGGGATTCGACAATGAGCAGTTCTTC | CASRLGLAGFDNEQFF
TRBJ1-2 | . | . | TRBV28 | TGTGCCAGCAACCCCGAGAGGAGATCTATGGGCTACACCTTC | CASNPERRSMGYTF
TRBJ1-4 | . | TRBD1 | TRBV6-1 | TGTGCCAGCTGGGTGAGGACAGGGAATGAAAAACTGTTTTTT | CASWVRTGNEKLFF
TRBJ2-3 | . | TRBD2 | TRBV7-3 | TGTGCCAGCAGCTTAAGGGGCGCTAGCGGGGTTCCGAAGGATACGACAGATACGCAGTATTTT | CASSLRGASGVPKDTTDTQYF
TRBJ1-1 | few | . | TRBV29-1 | TGCAGCGTTGAGGTCTCAGGGTGGGGCAACACTGAAGCTTTCTTT | CSVEVSGWGNTEAFF
TRBJ1-5 | . | . | TRBV7-2 | TGTGCCAGCAGCGAGAACGGTGGTCAGCCCCAGCATTTT | CASSENGGQPQHF
TRBJ2-1 | few | TRBD1 | TRBV15 | TGTGCCACCAGCAGAGACCCCGGGACAGGGTTCCATGAGCAGTTCTTC | CATSRDPGTGFHEQFF
TRBJ1-1 | . | TRBD1 | TRBV29-1 | TGCAGCGCAACAGGGGGCGAGCACACTGAAGCTTTCTTT | CSATGGEHTEAFF
TRBJ1-1 | . | . | TRBV28 | TGTGCCAGCAGTTTATGGGTGGGGGGTGAAGCTTTCTTT | CASSLWVGGEAFF
TRBJ1-5 | . | . | TRBV11-2 | TGTGCCAGCAGCTTAGGGGGGGGGAGCAATCAGCCCCAGCATTTT | CASSLGGGSNQPQHF
TRBJ2-7 | . | TRBD1 | TRBV7-9 | TGTGCCAGCAGCGTAAACAGGGGCGAGCAGTACTTC | CASSVNRGEQYF
TRBJ1-5 | . | TRBD1 | TRBV28 | TGTGCCAGTACGACAGGGGGTCTCCCTCAGCCCCAGCATTTT | CASTTGGLPQPQHF
TRBJ2-7 | . | TRBD1 | TRBV5-1 | TGCGCCAGCAGCTTGGGGGGACAGGATTTTTACGAGCAGTACTTC | CASSLGGQDFYEQYF
TRBJ2-7 | . | TRBD1 | TRBV7-9 | TGTGCCAGCAGCTCCCCCCGGGACAGGGTTTACGAGCAGTACTTC | CASSSPRDRVYEQYF
TRBJ2-6 | . | . | TRBV5-6 | TGTGCCAGCAGCTCCGATTACTATGGGGCCAACGTCCTGACTTTC | CASSSDYYGANVLTF
TRBJ2-7 | . | TRBD2 | TRBV18 | TGTGCCAGCTCACCACGCCTAGCGGGATCCGTCTACGAGCAGTACTTC | CASSPRLAGSVYEQYF
TRBJ2-7 | . | TRBD2 | TRBV4-2 | TGTGCCAGCAGCTCGGGAGGGGGCTACGAGCAGTACTTC | CASSSGGGYEQYF
TRBJ2-2 | . | TRBD1 | TRBV5-8 | TGTGCCAGCCTGACGCTGAATCAACAGGGGACCAACACCGGGGAGCTGTTTTTT | CASLTLNQQGTNTGELFF
TRBJ2-5 | . | TRBD2 | TRBV9 | TGTGCCAGCAGCGGCGAGGGACTAGCGGGGGGGCCTGGTGAGACCCAGTACTTC | CASSGEGLAGGPGETQYF
TRBJ1-1 | . | . | TRBV29-1 | TGCAGCGTATCCCCGTATCGACAGGTCCCTCTGAACACTGAAGCTTTCTTT | CSVSPYRQVPLNTEAFF
TRBJ2-7 | . | TRBD2 | TRBV5-1 | TGCGCCAGCAACAGCGGGAGGGCCAACTACGAGCAGTACTTC | CASNSGRANYEQYF
TRBJ2-5 | . | . | TRBV7-9 | TGTGCCAGCAGCCCCGGACAGCCTTTCGGTGAGACCCAGTACTTC | CASSPGQPFGETQYF
TRBJ1-6 | . | TRBD1 | TRBV25-1 | TGTGCCAGCAGTGAAAGGGACAGTATCCCTCGTTCACCCCTCCACTTT | CASSERDSIPRSPLHF
TRBJ2-3 | . | . | TRBV4-2 | TGTGCCAGCAGCCAAGGTGCTCAGATCAGGACAGATACGCAGTATTTT | CASSQGAQIRTDTQYF
TRBJ1-5 | . | TRBD1 | TRBV6-6 | TGTGCCACCCACCCTATGACAGGGATAATCAATCAGCCCCAGCATTTT | CATHPMTGIINQPQHF
TRBJ2-5 | few | TRBD2 | TRBV7-3 | TGTGCCAGCAGCTTAGGGGTAGCGGGCGAATGGGAGACCCAGTACTTC | CASSLGVAGEWETQYF
TRBJ1-5 | few | . | TRBV7-2 | TGTGCCAGCAGCCCCGATGGGGGCTATCAGCCCCAGCATTTT | CASSPDGGYQPQHF
TRBJ2-1 | . | TRBD2 | TRBV29-1 | TGCAGCGTTGAAGTACTAGCGGGATATGTGGTGAATGAGCAGTTCTTC | CSVEVLAGYVVNEQFF
TRBJ1-2 | . | TRBD1 | TRBV27 | TGTGCCAGCAGTCCGCGGACAGGGACAGCTAACTATGGCTACACCTTC | CASSPRTGTANYGYTF